This entry describes one TCR beta chain. CDR1 is SGHRS, CDR2 YFSETQ, per germline. CDR3 length: 14 amino acids. V lost 4 bases to trimming and J lost 5 bases; unmatched junction nucleotides: 6. This entry belongs to a study of radiotherapy plus CTLA-4 blockade in lung cancer. Profiling relied on immunoSEQ multiplex PCR, and the TCRdb table lists in-frame clones only, not all of them. The sample lists roughly 90,000 clones; around 83% were seen once. V and J are TRBV5-1 and TRBJ2-5; TRBD1 agrees at 9 bases. The sequencing here drew on peripheral blood, taken from a patient treated with radiotherapy plus ipilimumab. The receptor was derived from a human donor with non-small cell lung cancer that progressed on radiotherapy plus ipilimumab. The CDR3 here is CASSATGGGETQYF. CDR3 in DNA: TGCGCCAGCAGCGCGACAGGGGGAGGGGAGACCCAGTACTTC. Full variable domain (outside the CDR3, taken from reference TRBV5-1 and TRBJ2-5): KAGVTQTPRYLIKTRGQQVTLSCSPISGHRSVSWYQQTPGQGLQFLFEYFSETQRNKGNFPGRFSGRQFSNSRSEMNVSTLELGDSALYLCASSATGGGETQYFGPGTRLLVL.